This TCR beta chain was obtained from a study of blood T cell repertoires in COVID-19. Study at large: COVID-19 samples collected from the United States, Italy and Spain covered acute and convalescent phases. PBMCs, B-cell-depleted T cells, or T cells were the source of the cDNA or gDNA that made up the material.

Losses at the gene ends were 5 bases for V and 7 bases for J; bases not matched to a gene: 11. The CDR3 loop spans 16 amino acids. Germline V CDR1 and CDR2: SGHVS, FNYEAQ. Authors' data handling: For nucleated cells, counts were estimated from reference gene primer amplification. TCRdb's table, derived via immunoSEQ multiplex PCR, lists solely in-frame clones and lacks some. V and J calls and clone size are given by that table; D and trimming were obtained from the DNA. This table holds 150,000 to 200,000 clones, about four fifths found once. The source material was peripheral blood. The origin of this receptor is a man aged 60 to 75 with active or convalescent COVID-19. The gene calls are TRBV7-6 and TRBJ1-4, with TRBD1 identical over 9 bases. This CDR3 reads CASSTSTGGRGEKLFF. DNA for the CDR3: TGTGCCAGCAGCACCAGTACAGGGGGCCGGGGTGAAAAACTGTTTTTT.